This T cell receptor (beta chain) appears in the sequencing data of a study of blood T cells in healthy people across ages. The CDR3 is 16 amino acids. Germline values: CDR1 DFQATT, CDR2 SNEGSKA (reference sequence). With V trimmed by 5 bases and J by 7 bases, 17 bases remained unmatched. It was with a sample-barcoded 5' primer and a J-beta primer mix that a second PCR of about 6 to 12 cycles was run. In TCRdb, the 5' RACE reads were re-called with MiXCR into one record per CDR3 protein. The sample carries roughly 730,000 distinct CDR3 sequences, about 61% recorded once. Regarding the study as a whole: The percentage of naive T cells correlated strongly with TCR beta diversity.

As concerns this clonotype: Antigen specificity is unknown.

Sequencing used blood. The chain employs TRBV20-1 and TRBJ2-7, with TRBD2 matching over 10 bases. The TCR was taken from a man aged 40-49 years in good health. Written as DNA, the CDR3 is TGCAGTGCTGAGAGGAATAGCGGGGGGTCTTACAATGAGCAGTACTTC. It is translated as CSAERNSGGSYNEQYF.